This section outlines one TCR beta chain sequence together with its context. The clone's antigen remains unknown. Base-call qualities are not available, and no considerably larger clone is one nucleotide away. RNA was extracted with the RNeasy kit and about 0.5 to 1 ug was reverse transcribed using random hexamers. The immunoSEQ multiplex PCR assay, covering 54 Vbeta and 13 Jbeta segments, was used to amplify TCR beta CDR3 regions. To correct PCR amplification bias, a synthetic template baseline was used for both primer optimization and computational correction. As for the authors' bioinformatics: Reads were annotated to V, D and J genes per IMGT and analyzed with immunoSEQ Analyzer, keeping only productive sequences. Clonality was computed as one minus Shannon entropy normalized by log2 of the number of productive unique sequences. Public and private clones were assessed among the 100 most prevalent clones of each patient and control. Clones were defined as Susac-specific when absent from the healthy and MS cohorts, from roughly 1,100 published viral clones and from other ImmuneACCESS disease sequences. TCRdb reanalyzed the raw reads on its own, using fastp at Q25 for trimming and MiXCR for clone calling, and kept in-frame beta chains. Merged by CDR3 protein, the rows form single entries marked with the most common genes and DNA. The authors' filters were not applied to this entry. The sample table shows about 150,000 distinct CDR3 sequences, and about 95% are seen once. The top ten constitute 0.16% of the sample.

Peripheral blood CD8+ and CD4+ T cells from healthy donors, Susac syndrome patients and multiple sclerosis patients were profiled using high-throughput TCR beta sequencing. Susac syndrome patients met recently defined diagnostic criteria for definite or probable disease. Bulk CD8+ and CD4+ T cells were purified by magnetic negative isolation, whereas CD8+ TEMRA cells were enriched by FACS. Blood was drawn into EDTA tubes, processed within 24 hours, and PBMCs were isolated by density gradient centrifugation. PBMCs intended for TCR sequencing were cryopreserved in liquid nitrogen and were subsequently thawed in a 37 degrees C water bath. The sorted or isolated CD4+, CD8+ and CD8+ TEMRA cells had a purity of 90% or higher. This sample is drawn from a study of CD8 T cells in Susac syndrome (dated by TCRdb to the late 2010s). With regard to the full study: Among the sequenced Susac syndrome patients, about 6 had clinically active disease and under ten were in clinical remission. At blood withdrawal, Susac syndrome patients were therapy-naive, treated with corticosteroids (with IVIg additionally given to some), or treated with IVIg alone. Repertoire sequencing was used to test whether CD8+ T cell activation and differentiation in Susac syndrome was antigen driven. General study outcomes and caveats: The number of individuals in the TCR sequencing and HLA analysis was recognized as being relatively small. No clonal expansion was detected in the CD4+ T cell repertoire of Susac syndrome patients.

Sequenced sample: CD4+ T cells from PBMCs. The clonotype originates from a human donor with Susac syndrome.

The DNA reads as follows: TGTGCCAGCAGCTTCGGAGGAGGGCAGTTTAGCAATCAGCCCCAGCATTTT. It encodes CASSFGGGQFSNQPQHF. Recombination linked TRBV7-8 to TRBJ1-5, with the identity of the D gene unclear. From a lookup of the germline V gene, CDR1 and CDR2 are SGHVS and FQNEAQ. Inclusive of the bounding cysteine and phenylalanine, the CDR3 is 17 residues long. The only DNA kept is the CDR3, 51 bases in frame from the first base. Trimming at the junction amounts to 3 bases on V and 0 bases on J, and the germline ends lie 15 bases apart.